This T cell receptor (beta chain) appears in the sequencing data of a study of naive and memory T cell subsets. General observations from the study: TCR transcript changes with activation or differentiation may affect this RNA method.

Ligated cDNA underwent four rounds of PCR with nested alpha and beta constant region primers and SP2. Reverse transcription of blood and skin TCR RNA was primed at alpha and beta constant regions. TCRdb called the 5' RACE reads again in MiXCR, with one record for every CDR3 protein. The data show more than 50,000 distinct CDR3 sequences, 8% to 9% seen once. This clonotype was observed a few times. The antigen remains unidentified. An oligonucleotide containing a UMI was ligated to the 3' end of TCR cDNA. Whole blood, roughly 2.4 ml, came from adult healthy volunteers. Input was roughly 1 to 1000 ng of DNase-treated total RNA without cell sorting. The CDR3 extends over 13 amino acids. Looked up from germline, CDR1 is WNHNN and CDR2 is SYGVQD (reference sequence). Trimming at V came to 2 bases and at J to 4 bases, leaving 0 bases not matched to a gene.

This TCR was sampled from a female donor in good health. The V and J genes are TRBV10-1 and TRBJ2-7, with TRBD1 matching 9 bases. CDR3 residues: CASSEGTGYEQYF. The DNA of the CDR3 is TGCGCCAGCAGTGAGGGGACAGGGTACGAGCAGTACTTC.